The rows below give T cell receptor beta chains drawn from one sample of a study of CD8 T cells in ankylosing spondylitis. TCRdb itself ran the 5' RACE reads through MiXCR, one entry per CDR3 protein. The table has under 250,000 distinct CDR3 sequences, roughly 8% seen once. Sequencing input: blood, either unsorted or a sorted T cell fraction (not recorded which). The origin of the receptors is a female donor with ankylosing spondylitis or in good health (not recorded which). CDR3s include the opening cysteine and the closing phenylalanine or tryptophan. Each record gives: V gene, D gene, J gene, clone size, CDR3 DNA, CDR3 protein. A D gene is named only where the DNA matches it firmly. Size is stated for part of the rows, as once, few or many counts, or as a class when the clone is expanded.

>TRBV2|.|TRBJ1-2|.
TGTGCCAGCAGTGACCAGGGGATTAACTATGGCTACACCTTC
CASSDQGINYGYTF
>TRBV19|.|TRBJ1-4|few
TGTGCCACCACCAAAGGGATTAATGAAAAACTGTTTTTT
CATTKGINEKLFF
>TRBV5-6|TRBD1|TRBJ1-1|many
TGTGCCAGCAGCTTACAGGGGGAAGCTTTCTTT
CASSLQGEAFF
>TRBV5-1|.|TRBJ2-2|.
TGCGCCAGCCGTGTCAGGGTCGTGAACACCGGGGAGCTGTTTTTT
CASRVRVVNTGELFF
>TRBV7-2|TRBD1|TRBJ2-7|many
TGTGCCAGCAGCCTGACAGGGACAGCCTACGAGCAGTACTTC
CASSLTGTAYEQYF
>TRBV2|.|TRBJ2-2|.
TGTGCCAGCAGTGAATCGCGGGGCAACACCGGGGAGCTGTTTTTT
CASSESRGNTGELFF
>TRBV7-8|.|TRBJ2-4|many
TGTGCCAGCAGCTTAGGCACAGGACTAGCCAAAAACATTCAGTACTTC
CASSLGTGLAKNIQYF
>TRBV6-5|.|TRBJ2-1|many
TGTGCCAGCAGCCGCGACAGGAATGAGCAGTTCTTC
CASSRDRNEQFF
>TRBV7-2|.|TRBJ2-3|many
TGTGCCAGCAGCTTAGCCAACATTAGGGCAGATACGCAGTATTTT
CASSLANIRADTQYF
>TRBV6-5|.|TRBJ1-1|many
TGTGCCAGCAGTTACAGGGTGGGAAACACTGAAGCTTTCTTT
CASSYRVGNTEAFF
>TRBV5-1|TRBD2|TRBJ2-1|many
TGCGCCAGCAGCTTGGGCGGGAGTCGAGGGAACAATGAGCAGTTCTTC
CASSLGGSRGNNEQFF
>TRBV29-1|.|TRBJ1-1|.
TGCAGCGTTGAAGATTTCGTGCAGAACACTGAAGCTTTCTTT
CSVEDFVQNTEAFF
>TRBV20-1|TRBD2|TRBJ2-1|many
TGCAGTGCCCGGACTAGTTTTCTACTCAATGAGCAGTTCTTC
CSARTSFLLNEQFF
>TRBV20-1|TRBD1|TRBJ2-1|many
TGCAGTGCTAGAGATTTTCAGCCAAAGAGGACAGGGGGTATCAATGAGCAGTTCTTC
CSARDFQPKRTGGINEQFF
>TRBV27|.|TRBJ2-6|.
TGTGCCAGCAGCTCCTTCGGGGCCAACGTCCTGACTTTC
CASSSFGANVLTF
>TRBV5-1|TRBD1|TRBJ2-7|many
TGCGCCAGCAGCTTGGAGGGACAGGCAACCTACGAGCAGTACTTC
CASSLEGQATYEQYF
>TRBV4-2|.|TRBJ2-5|many
TGTGCCAGCAGCCAAGGGTTGGCCCAGTACTTC
CASSQGLAQYF
>TRBV6-5|.|TRBJ1-2|.
TGTGCCAGCAGTTACATCCAGGAGTCCTATGGCTACACCTTC
CASSYIQESYGYTF
>TRBV7-9|TRBD1|TRBJ2-3|many
TGTGCCAGCGTACGCGACAGGGGGATAGCAGATACGCAGTATTTT
CASVRDRGIADTQYF
>TRBV4-3|TRBD2|TRBJ2-1|many
TGCGCCAGCAGCCAAGATCGGGAGGGGTACAATGAGCAGTTCTTC
CASSQDREGYNEQFF
>TRBV28|.|TRBJ2-5|few
TGTGCCAGCGGCAGGGGGGGACTCGAGCGAATAGAGACCCAGTACTTC
CASGRGGLERIETQYF
>TRBV9|.|TRBJ2-1|many
TGTGCCAGCACCCCCGGTGGTGAAAATGAGCAGTTCTTC
CASTPGGENEQFF
>TRBV6-1|TRBD2|TRBJ2-7|.
TGTGCCAGCAGTCCCTTGGGACTAGCGGGAGTGGTGGTCGACGAGCAGTACTTC
CASSPLGLAGVVVDEQYF
>TRBV4-2|.|TRBJ2-1|many
TGTGCCAGCAGCCAACATATGGGCCGGTCCTACAATGAGCAGTTCTTC
CASSQHMGRSYNEQFF
>TRBV10-2|.|TRBJ2-1|many
TGCGCCAGCAGCCTGGTCACGGGAACCCACGAGCAGTTCTTC
CASSLVTGTHEQFF
>TRBV6-6|TRBD1|TRBJ2-6|many
TGTGCCAGCAGGAGGACAGGGAGAGGAGATGGGGCCAACGTCCTGACTTTC
CASRRTGRGDGANVLTF
>TRBV7-2|.|TRBJ1-5|many
TGTGCCAGCAGCTTAGGCGTCAATCAGCCCCAGCATTTT
CASSLGVNQPQHF
>TRBV9|TRBD1|TRBJ2-1|many
TGTGCCAGCAGCGTAGATGGACAGGGGGGGTCCTACAATGAGCAGTTCTTC
CASSVDGQGGSYNEQFF
>TRBV7-3|.|TRBJ1-1|.
TGTGCCAGCAGCCCTAGGGTCGGGAACACTGAAGCTTTCTTT
CASSPRVGNTEAFF
>TRBV11-2|.|TRBJ2-5|many
TGTGCCAGCAGCATAGAGGAGACCCAGTACTTC
CASSIEETQYF
>TRBV6-1|TRBD1|TRBJ2-1|many
TGTGCCAGCGTACATGGGGACAGGGTAGGCAATGAGCAGTTCTTC
CASVHGDRVGNEQFF
>TRBV20-1|TRBD2|TRBJ2-3|many
TGCAGTTCTCTAGCGGGGGGCACAGATACGCAGTATTTT
CSSLAGGTDTQYF
>TRBV18|TRBD2|TRBJ2-5|many
TGTGCCAGCTCATCGATAGCCGGGACTAGCGGAGAGACCCAGTACTTC
CASSSIAGTSGETQYF
>TRBV29-1|TRBD2|TRBJ2-1|many
TGCAGCGCTGGGACTAGCGGGAGGGCCGACTACAATGAGCAGTTCTTC
CSAGTSGRADYNEQFF
>TRBV4-2|.|TRBJ2-1|many
TGTGCCAGCAGCCAAGTGGGCGACGAGCAGTTCTTC
CASSQVGDEQFF
>TRBV9|TRBD1|TRBJ2-1|many
TGTGCCAGCAGCCGAGGGACAGGGAGGGAGAATGAGCAGTTCTTC
CASSRGTGRENEQFF
>TRBV29-1|.|TRBJ1-1|many
TGCAGCGCCGTACCTCCTGTGAACACTGAAGCTTTCTTT
CSAVPPVNTEAFF
>TRBV20-1|.|TRBJ1-5|many
TGCAGTGCTAAGGGTAATCGGGGTAACAATCAGCCCCAGCATTTT
CSAKGNRGNNQPQHF
>TRBV15|.|TRBJ2-3|many
TGTGCCACCAGCATCGGCGGTCTCACAGATACGCAGTATTTT
CATSIGGLTDTQYF
>TRBV7-8|.|TRBJ1-1|many
TGTGCCAGCAGCTTAGCTGGGGACGTCGTTGAAGCTTTCTTT
CASSLAGDVVEAFF
>TRBV20-1|.|TRBJ2-5|.
TGCAGTGCTAGACCCCTTCCAGGGGTCCCGGAGACCCAGTACTTC
CSARPLPGVPETQYF